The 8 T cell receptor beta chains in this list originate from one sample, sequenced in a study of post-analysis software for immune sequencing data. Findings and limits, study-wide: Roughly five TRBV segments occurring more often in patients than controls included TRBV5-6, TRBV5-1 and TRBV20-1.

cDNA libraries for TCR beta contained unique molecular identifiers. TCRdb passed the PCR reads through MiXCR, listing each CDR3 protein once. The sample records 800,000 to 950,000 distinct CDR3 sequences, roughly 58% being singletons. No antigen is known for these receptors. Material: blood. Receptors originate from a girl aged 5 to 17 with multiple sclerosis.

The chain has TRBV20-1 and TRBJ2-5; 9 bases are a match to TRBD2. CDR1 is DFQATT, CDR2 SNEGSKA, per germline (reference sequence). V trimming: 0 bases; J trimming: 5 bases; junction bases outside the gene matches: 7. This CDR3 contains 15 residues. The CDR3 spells CSARDTLAGGETQYF. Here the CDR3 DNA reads TGCAGTGCTAGAGATACACTAGCGGGTGGGGAGACCCAGTACTTC.

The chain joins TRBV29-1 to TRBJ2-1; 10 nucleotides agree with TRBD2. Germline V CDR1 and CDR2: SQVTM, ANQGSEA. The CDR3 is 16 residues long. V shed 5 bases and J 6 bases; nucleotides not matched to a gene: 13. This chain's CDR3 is CSVTIRVLAGVNEQFF. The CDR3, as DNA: TGCAGCGTTACTATAAGGGTGCTAGCGGGAGTCAATGAGCAGTTCTTC.

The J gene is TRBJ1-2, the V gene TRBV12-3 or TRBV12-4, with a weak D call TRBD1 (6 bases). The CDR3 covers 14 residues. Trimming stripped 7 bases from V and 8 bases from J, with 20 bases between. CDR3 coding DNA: TGTGCCAGCACCCCGAGAGCGGGGGCGCGGGGCTACACCTTC. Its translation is CASTPRAGARGYTF.

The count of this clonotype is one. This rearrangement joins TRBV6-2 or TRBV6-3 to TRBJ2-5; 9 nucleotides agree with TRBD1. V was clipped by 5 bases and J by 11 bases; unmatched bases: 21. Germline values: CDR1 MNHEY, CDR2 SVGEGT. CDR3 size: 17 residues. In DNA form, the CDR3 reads TGTGCCAGCAGTCAATACCCCGGGACAGGGAGGTTCAATGAGCAGTACTTC. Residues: CASSQYPGTGRFNEQYF.

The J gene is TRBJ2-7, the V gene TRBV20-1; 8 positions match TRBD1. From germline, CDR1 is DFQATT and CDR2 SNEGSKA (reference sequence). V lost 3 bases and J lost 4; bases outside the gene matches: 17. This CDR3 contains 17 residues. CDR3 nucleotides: TGCAGTGCTAGTCCCAGGGGGCCTGTCGGGAACCCTTACGAGCAGTACTTC. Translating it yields CSASPRGPVGNPYEQYF.

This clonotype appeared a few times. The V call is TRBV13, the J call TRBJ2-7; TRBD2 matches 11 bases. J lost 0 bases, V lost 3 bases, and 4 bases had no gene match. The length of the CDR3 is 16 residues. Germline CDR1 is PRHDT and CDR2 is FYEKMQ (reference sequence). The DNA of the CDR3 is TGTGCCAGCAGCTTGGTGACTAGCGGGGTCTCCTACGAGCAGTACTTC. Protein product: CASSLVTSGVSYEQYF.

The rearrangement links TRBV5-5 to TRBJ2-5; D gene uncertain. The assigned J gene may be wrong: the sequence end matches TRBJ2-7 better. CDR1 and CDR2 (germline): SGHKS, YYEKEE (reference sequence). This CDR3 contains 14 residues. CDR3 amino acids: CASSLEPASHEQYF. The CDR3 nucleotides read TGTGCCAGCAGCTTGGAACCAGCGAGCCACGAGCAGTACTTC.

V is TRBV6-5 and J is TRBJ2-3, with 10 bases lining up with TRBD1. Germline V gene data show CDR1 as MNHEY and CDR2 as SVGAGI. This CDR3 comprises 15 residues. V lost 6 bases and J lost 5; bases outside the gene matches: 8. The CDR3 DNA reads TGTGCCAGCAGCCCCGGGACAGGGGCGGGAGATACGCAGTATTTT. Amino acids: CASSPGTGAGDTQYF.